These T cell receptor beta chains were read from a single sample in a study of shared clonotypes between healthy human individuals. Assay: immunoSEQ multiplex PCR; the TCRdb copy retains only in-frame clones and omits some. Altogether about 470,000 clones are present, 75% to 85% being singletons, with the ten largest covering roughly an eighth. Sample: PBMCs. The receptors derive from a woman aged 40 to 49 in good health. Some clones in this sample may be carry-over from other donors' samples. Each CDR3 is given with its conserved first and last residue. Each record gives: clone size, V gene, CDR3 protein. Clone sizes are given selectively: once, few, many, or a class where the clone is expanded.

size: NA
V: TRBV7-8
CDR3: CASSLEEARYEQYF

size: NA
V: TRBV7-6
CDR3: CASSLVTRTRETQYF

size: NA
V: TRBV28
CDR3: CASSLFAFRNQPQHF

size: NA
V: TRBV2
CDR3: CASSEGQSNQPQHF

size: NA
V: TRBV15
CDR3: CATSRGGRTGTATYEQYF

size: few
V: TRBV18
CDR3: CASSPINGQGSEKLFF

size: NA
V: TRBV28
CDR3: CASSRRVNGQYF

size: few
V: TRBV19
CDR3: CASSIPQGGEQYF

size: NA
V: TRBV4-2
CDR3: CASSLIAGATNTGELFF

size: NA
V: TRBV7-2
CDR3: CASSLWGDPRGTEAFF

size: NA
V: TRBV19
CDR3: CASVDLGTNYGYTF

size: NA
V: TRBV5-4
CDR3: CASSRPQGAYGYTF

size: NA
V: TRBV29-1
CDR3: CSVVSGGRDEQYF

size: NA
V: TRBV6-6
CDR3: CASSFGQADTQYF

size: NA
V: TRBV5-5
CDR3: CASSFPYGETQYF

size: NA
V: TRBV11-2
CDR3: CASSRGPGTATGELFF

size: NA
V: TRBV28
CDR3: CASSAPSRRWTQYF

size: NA
V: TRBV30
CDR3: CAWGRQGAYEQYF

size: NA
V: TRBV29-1
CDR3: CSVERGLAGTQYF

size: NA
V: TRBV7-9
CDR3: CASSTNLGQKLDYGYTF

size: NA
V: TRBV14
CDR3: CASSPRDRIYGYTF

size: NA
V: TRBV2
CDR3: CASSVSGQLYGYTF

size: NA
V: TRBV11-2
CDR3: CASSPLRDSPYEQYF

size: NA
V: TRBV4-1
CDR3: CASSSNRGQTPTDTQYF

size: NA
V: TRBV4-1
CDR3: CASSQDRDREAFF

size: many
V: TRBV5-6
CDR3: CASSLEGTVGYGYTF

size: NA
V: TRBV6-5
CDR3: CASSRGGQGGGYTF

size: few
V: TRBV6-4
CDR3: CASSVGGSSYNEQFF

size: many
V: TRBV2
CDR3: CASSRKSAMNTEAFF

size: NA
V: TRBV29-1
CDR3: CSIGAGNQPQHF

size: few
V: TRBV7-9
CDR3: CASSLMRRSNEQFF

size: NA
V: TRBV19
CDR3: CASSVTSSGYTF

size: NA
V: TRBV6-1
CDR3: CASSPSSGRSYEQYF

size: NA
V: TRBV6-1
CDR3: CASSETGGLAGGGETQYF

size: NA
V: TRBV18
CDR3: CASSPGAGANYGYTF

size: NA
V: TRBV27
CDR3: CASSERKETGDLSNQPQHF

size: NA
V: TRBV5-6
CDR3: CASSAMGQASTDTQYF

size: NA
V: TRBV4-1
CDR3: CASSQDEQGFYEQYF

size: NA
V: TRBV4-3
CDR3: CASSRGQGNDEKLFF

size: NA
V: TRBV6-4
CDR3: CASSDSQGATPLHF

size: NA
V: TRBV28
CDR3: CAASLLSSGANVLTF

size: NA
V: TRBV5-1
CDR3: CASSLAGEGSAFF

size: NA
V: TRBV4-2
CDR3: CASSQRGWRGYTDTQYF

size: NA
V: TRBV30
CDR3: CAWSAAGPNTGELFF

size: NA
V: TRBV6-5
CDR3: CASSYSRVGAGGYTF

size: many
V: TRBV7-2
CDR3: CASSLRRGQTGELFF

size: NA
V: TRBV7-9
CDR3: CASSLAGSTDTQYF

size: NA
V: TRBV16
CDR3: CASSQLGPGTTGELFF